A selection of T cell receptor beta chains follows, all from one sample in a study of blood T cells in healthy people across ages. TCRdb used MiXCR to reprocess the 5' RACE reads, holding one entry per CDR3 protein. Among 270,000 or so distinct CDR3 sequences listed, roughly 27% were seen once. Sequencing used blood. All receptors derive from a woman in her 70s in good health. CDR3s include the opening cysteine and the closing phenylalanine or tryptophan. The order of the fields is V gene, clone size, CDR3 length, D gene, J gene, CDR3 protein, CDR3 DNA. D genes are given only for firm matches. Part of the rows lack a size; the others show once, few, many or a class for expanded clones.

>TRBV27|NA|18|NA|TRBJ2-3
CASSPILTPGTSADTQYF
TGTGCCAGCAGTCCAATTCTGACCCCCGGGACGTCGGCAGATACGCAGTATTTT
>TRBV12-3/TRBV12-4|NA|14|NA|TRBJ1-2
CASTQSGTSYGYTF
TGTGCCAGCACCCAATCCGGGACAAGCTATGGCTACACCTTC
>TRBV7-2|NA|12|NA|TRBJ2-1
CASSRGWDEQFF
TGTGCCAGCAGCCGGGGGTGGGATGAACAGTTCTTC
>TRBV28|NA|15|TRBD1|TRBJ2-3
CASRATGISTLGQYF
TGTGCCAGCAGGGCGACAGGGATTAGCACTTTGGGGCAGTATTTT
>TRBV29-1|many|12|NA|TRBJ2-1
CSVFRDVGEQFF
TGCAGCGTTTTCCGGGACGTCGGTGAGCAGTTCTTC
>TRBV20-1|NA|16|TRBD2|TRBJ2-1
CSARDWGGSSYNEQFF
TGCAGTGCTAGAGATTGGGGCGGGAGCTCCTACAATGAGCAGTTCTTC
>TRBV5-1|NA|16|NA|TRBJ1-1
CASSPGAGQGNTEAFF
TGCGCCAGCAGCCCGGGTGCGGGACAAGGCAACACTGAAGCTTTCTTT
>TRBV28|NA|17|NA|TRBJ1-4
CASRRQVPSVANEKLFF
TGTGCCAGCAGAAGGCAGGTCCCTTCAGTGGCTAATGAAAAACTGTTTTTT
>TRBV28|NA|11|NA|TRBJ1-1
CASRTDGEAFF
TGTGCCAGTCGGACGGACGGTGAAGCTTTCTTT
>TRBV28|NA|15|NA|TRBJ1-4
CASSLGGTSNEKLVF
TGTGCCAGCAGTTTAGGGGGGACATCCAATGAAAAACTGGTTTTT
>TRBV7-2|once|16|NA|TRBJ2-1
CASSLGPATIRNEQFF
TGTGCCAGCAGCTTAGGGCCAGCAACCATTCGGAATGAGCAGTTCTTC
>TRBV2|NA|16|NA|TRBJ1-5
CASSSRGGDSNQPQHF
TGTGCCAGCAGTTCTCGTGGGGGGGATAGCAATCAGCCCCAGCATTTT
>TRBV28|NA|15|NA|TRBJ2-5
CASSFPVYREETQYF
TGTGCCAGCAGTTTTCCGGTCTATCGGGAAGAGACCCAGTACTTC
>TRBV20-1|NA|16|TRBD2|TRBJ2-7
CSARDLAGGKPYEQYF
TGCAGTGCTAGAGATCTGGCGGGAGGGAAACCCTACGAGCAGTACTTC
>TRBV18|NA|13|NA|TRBJ2-3
CASSPGGLDTQYF
TGTGCCAGCTCACCCGGAGGGCTAGATACGCAGTATTTT
>TRBV7-2|many|15|NA|TRBJ2-5
CASSTQASAQETQYF
TGTGCCAGCAGCACTCAGGCTAGCGCCCAAGAGACCCAGTACTTC
>TRBV3-1|NA|15|NA|TRBJ2-7
CASSQDPTYSYEQYF
TGTGCCAGCAGCCAAGATCCGACCTACTCCTACGAGCAGTACTTC
>TRBV7-2|few|15|TRBD2|TRBJ2-7
CASSFTSGSVYEQYF
TGTGCCAGCAGCTTTACTAGCGGGAGTGTCTACGAGCAGTACTTC
>TRBV20-1|many|12|TRBD1|TRBJ2-7
CSAPGGGYEQYF
TGCAGTGCTCCAGGGGGCGGGTACGAGCAGTACTTC
>TRBV6-5|NA|14|NA|TRBJ2-7
CASSYRDGTYEQYF
TGTGCCAGCAGTTACCGGGACGGAACCTACGAGCAGTACTTC
>TRBV5-1|NA|15|NA|TRBJ1-1
CASSTNRDRPTEAFF
TGCGCCAGCAGTACTAATCGAGACAGACCTACTGAAGCTTTCTTT
>TRBV7-2|few|17|TRBD2|TRBJ2-3
CAESQEPSGRGEDTQYF
TGTGCAGAGAGTCAGGAACCTAGCGGGAGGGGAGAGGATACGCAGTATTTT
>TRBV2|few|12|TRBD1|TRBJ2-3
CASGLDRGPQYF
TGTGCCAGCGGCCTGGACAGGGGGCCGCAGTATTTT
>TRBV20-1|NA|15|TRBD2|TRBJ2-1
CSARDWTRGYNEQFF
TGCAGTGCTAGAGATTGGACTAGGGGATACAATGAGCAGTTCTTC
>TRBV6-1|few|11|NA|TRBJ2-7
CASSEIYEQYF
TGTGCCAGCAGTGAAATATACGAGCAGTACTTC
>TRBV20-1|NA|16|NA|TRBJ1-1
CSARGGGGRARTEAFF
TGCAGTGCTAGGGGCGGAGGTGGAAGGGCGCGCACTGAAGCTTTCTTT
>TRBV28|NA|15|TRBD1|TRBJ1-2
CASTTIRTGSRGYTF
TGTGCCAGCACAACTATACGGACAGGGTCTCGTGGCTACACCTTC
>TRBV12-3/TRBV12-4|many|14|NA|TRBJ1-4
CASSLGSLNEKLFF
TGTGCCAGCAGTTTAGGCAGCTTAAATGAAAAACTGTTTTTT
>TRBV6-1|NA|15|NA|TRBJ1-1
CASSEPGRANTEAFF
TGTGCCAGCAGTGAGCCCGGACGGGCGAACACTGAAGCTTTCTTT
>TRBV28|NA|15|NA|TRBJ2-7
CASSLPGTDVYEQYF
TGTGCCAGCAGTCTGCCCGGGACGGATGTCTACGAGCAGTACTTC
>TRBV18|NA|16|NA|TRBJ1-2
CASSQNLGESNYGYTF
TGTGCCAGCTCACAAAACCTGGGGGAGTCTAACTATGGCTACACCTTC
>TRBV29-1|few|13|NA|TRBJ2-2
CSADRANTGELFF
TGCAGCGCGGACAGAGCGAACACCGGGGAGCTGTTTTTT
>TRBV20-1|NA|13|NA|TRBJ2-7
CGLRVWGRYEQYF
TGCGGCCTCCGAGTATGGGGGAGGTACGAGCAGTACTTC
>TRBV5-1|few|18|TRBD2|TRBJ2-6
CASSLGLAGSSGANVLTF
TGCGCCAGCAGCTTGGGTCTAGCGGGTTCCTCTGGGGCCAACGTCCTGACTTTC
>TRBV4-3|NA|16|NA|TRBJ1-3
CAGSQDVGGSGNTIYF
TGCGCCGGCAGCCAAGATGTCGGTGGATCTGGAAACACCATATATTTT
>TRBV2|few|15|NA|TRBJ1-4
CASSDLGTWGEKLFF
TGTGCCAGCAGTGATTTGGGGACTTGGGGCGAAAAACTGTTTTTT
>TRBV7-2|NA|16|NA|TRBJ2-1
CASSLVAVSSYNEQFF
TGTGCCAGCAGCTTAGTTGCGGTCAGCTCCTACAATGAGCAGTTCTTC
>TRBV29-1|few|12|TRBD2|TRBJ2-1
CSVEGGSLEQFF
TGCAGCGTTGAGGGCGGGAGTCTCGAGCAGTTCTTC
>TRBV5-1|many|15|NA|TRBJ2-7
CASSLEEDSTYEQYF
TGCGCCAGCAGCTTGGAGGAGGATTCGACCTACGAGCAGTACTTC
>TRBV5-6|few|13|TRBD1|TRBJ1-2
CASSMGQLYGYTF
TGTGCCAGCAGCATGGGACAGCTCTATGGCTACACCTTC
>TRBV29-1|NA|15|TRBD2|TRBJ2-1
CSAKIAGGRNNEQFF
TGCAGCGCCAAAATAGCGGGAGGGCGTAACAATGAGCAGTTCTTC
>TRBV7-2|NA|15|NA|TRBJ2-7
CASSPRGRSSYEQYF
TGTGCCAGCAGCCCACGGGGCAGATCCTCCTACGAGCAGTACTTC
>TRBV2|once|13|NA|TRBJ1-4
CASSSRPLEKLFF
TGTGCCAGCAGTTCTAGGCCCCTCGAAAAACTGTTTTTT
>TRBV10-2|NA|14|NA|TRBJ1-5
CASSASGAGQPQHF
TGCGCCAGCAGTGCGAGTGGGGCTGGGCAGCCCCAGCATTTT
>TRBV5-6|few|13|NA|TRBJ2-7
CASSLTASGTASF
TGTGCCAGCAGCTTGACCGCTTCCGGGACGGCAAGCTTC
>TRBV24-1|NA|14|TRBD1|TRBJ1-2
CATSDRGTGYGYTF
TGTGCCACCAGTGATCGCGGGACAGGCTATGGCTACACCTTC
>TRBV6-1|NA|13|NA|TRBJ2-4
CASNLQQTETQYF
TGTGCCAGCAACCTACAGCAGACGGAAACTCAGTACTTC
>TRBV10-1|NA|14|NA|TRBJ2-7
CASVFLGDTYEQYF
TGCGCCAGCGTATTCTTAGGGGATACCTACGAGCAGTACTTC
>TRBV5-1|NA|13|NA|TRBJ2-5
CASSLQGQETQYF
TGTGCCAGCTCACTGCAAGGGCAAGAGACCCAGTACTTC
>TRBV19|few|12|NA|TRBJ1-1
CASSADGVKAFF
TGTGCCAGTAGTGCCGACGGGGTAAAAGCTTTCTTT
>TRBV5-1|once|15|NA|TRBJ2-7
CASSLEPGGSAQQYF
TGCGCCAGCAGCTTGGAGCCAGGGGGGTCCGCGCAGCAGTACTTC
>TRBV7-9|NA|13|NA|TRBJ2-7
CASSQAGTSRPFF
TGTGCCAGCAGCCAGGCGGGCACCTCAAGGCCGTTCTTC
>TRBV7-3|NA|18|TRBD2|TRBJ2-5
CASSPPTSGKTSQETQYF
TGTGCCAGCAGCCCCCCGACTAGCGGGAAAACTTCCCAAGAGACCCAGTACTTC